This T cell receptor beta chain derives from a study of T-cell reconstitution after alpha-beta-depleted transplantation in children. For TCRbeta, the library was prepared with unique molecular identifiers. MiXCR, run by TCRdb on the PCR reads, gives a single entry per CDR3 protein. Here the sample spans about 600,000 distinct CDR3 sequences, approximately 10% being singletons. This clonotype was detected many times. The germline V gene has CDR1 MDHEN and CDR2 SYDVKM. The CDR3 sequence is 15 residues long. V was pared by 1 base and J by 4 bases, with 13 bases between. The sequence derives from a human donor who donated a stem cell graft to a child with acute myeloid leukemia. The rearrangement links TRBV28 to TRBJ1-2; perhaps TRBD1 as D (6 bases). This sample comprised PBMCs from the stem cell graft donor, obtained from the stem cell graft. This CDR3 is CASSLLQGLPYGYTF. For the CDR3, the DNA is TGTGCCAGCAGTTTATTACAGGGCCTACCCTATGGCTACACCTTC.